The sequence of this T cell receptor (beta chain) was determined in a study of blood T cell repertoires in COVID-19. Study overall: Samples came from the United States, Italy and Spain, spanning acute and convalescent COVID-19. The analysed material was cDNA or gDNA that came from T cells, B-cell-depleted T cells, or PBMCs.

With V trimmed by 7 bases and J by 4 bases, 7 bases remained unmatched. Germline V gene lookup returns CDR1 LNHDA and CDR2 SQIVND (reference sequence). The CDR3 has 14 amino acids. In the original analysis: Amplified reference gene primers provided the basis for estimating nucleated cell counts. The repertoire was sequenced with immunoSEQ multiplex PCR; TCRdb's copy has only in-frame clones and lacks some. V, J and clone size derive from that table, while D and trimming were established from the DNA sequence. The table lists 120,000 or so clones, roughly 91% of them singletons. The receptor's source is a human donor in a cohort sampled during active COVID-19. Sequenced: peripheral blood. V gene TRBV19 combines with J gene TRBJ1-2, with TRBD1 matching 9 bases. The CDR3, as DNA: TGTGCCAGTACCCCACAGGGGGCGGTCTATGGCTACACCTTC. This gives the protein CASTPQGAVYGYTF.